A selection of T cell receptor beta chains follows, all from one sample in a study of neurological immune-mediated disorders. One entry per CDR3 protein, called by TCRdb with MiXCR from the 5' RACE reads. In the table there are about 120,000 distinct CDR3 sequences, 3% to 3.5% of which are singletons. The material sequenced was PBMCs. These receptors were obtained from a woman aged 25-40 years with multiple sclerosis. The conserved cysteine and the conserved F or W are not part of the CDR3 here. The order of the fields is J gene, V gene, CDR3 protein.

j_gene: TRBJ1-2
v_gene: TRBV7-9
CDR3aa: ATPDSDYGYT

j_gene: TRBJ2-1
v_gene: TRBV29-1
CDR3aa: SVPTGLHNEQF

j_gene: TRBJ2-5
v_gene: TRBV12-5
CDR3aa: ASGSEQVLQETQY

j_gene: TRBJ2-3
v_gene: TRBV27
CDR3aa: ASSPGTSGRAGDTQY

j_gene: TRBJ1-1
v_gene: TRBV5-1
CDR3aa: ASSGTRSTEAF

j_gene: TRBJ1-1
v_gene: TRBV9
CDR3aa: ASSVAFGAEAF

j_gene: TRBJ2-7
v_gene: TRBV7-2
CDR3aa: ASSLSSSSGYSYEQY

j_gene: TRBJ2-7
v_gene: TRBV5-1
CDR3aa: ASSLDPYYEQY

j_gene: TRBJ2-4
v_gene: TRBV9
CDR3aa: ASSVEGQGNIQY

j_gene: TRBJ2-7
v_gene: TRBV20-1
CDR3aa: SADRDSSKAQY

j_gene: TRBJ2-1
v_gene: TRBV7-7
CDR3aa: ASSVRGWDEQF

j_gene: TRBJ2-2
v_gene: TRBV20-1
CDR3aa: SARWLGGDTGELF

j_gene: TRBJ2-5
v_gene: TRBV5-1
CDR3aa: ASSGIRDHQETQY

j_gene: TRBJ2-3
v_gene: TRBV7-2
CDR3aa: ASSLMAVTDTQY

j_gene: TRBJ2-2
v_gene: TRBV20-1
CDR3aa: SARSPDTGELF

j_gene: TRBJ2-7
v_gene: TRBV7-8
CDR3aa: ASSLAPQGALSYEQY

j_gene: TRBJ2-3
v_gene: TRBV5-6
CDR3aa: ASSPTISTDTQY

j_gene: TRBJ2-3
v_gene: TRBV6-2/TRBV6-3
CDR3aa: ASHRDKGTDTQY

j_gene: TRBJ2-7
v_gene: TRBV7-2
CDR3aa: ASSVGTPYEQY

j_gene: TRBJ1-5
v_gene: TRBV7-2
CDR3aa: ASSRGQFSNQPQH

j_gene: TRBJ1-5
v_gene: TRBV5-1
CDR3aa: ASSLATGANQPQH

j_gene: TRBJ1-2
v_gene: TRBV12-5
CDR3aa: ASGLVEGLGYGYT

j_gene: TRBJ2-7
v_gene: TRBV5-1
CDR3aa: ASSFGATYEQY

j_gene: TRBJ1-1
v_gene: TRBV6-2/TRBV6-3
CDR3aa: ASSYARRAGTEAF

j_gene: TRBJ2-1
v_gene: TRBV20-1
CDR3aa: SARVPGTVYNEQF

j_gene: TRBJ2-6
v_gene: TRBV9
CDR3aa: ASSVAVSGANVLT

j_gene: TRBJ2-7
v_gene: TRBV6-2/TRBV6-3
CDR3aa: ASTSVFSSGYEQY

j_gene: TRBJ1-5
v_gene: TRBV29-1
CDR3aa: SVAGFNQPQH

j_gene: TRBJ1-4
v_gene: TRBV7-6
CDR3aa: ASSLDVQGATNEKLF

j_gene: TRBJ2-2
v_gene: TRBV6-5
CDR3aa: ASSYSRSGRGSTGELF

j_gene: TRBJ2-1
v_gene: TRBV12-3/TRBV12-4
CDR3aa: ASSARSGIIGNEQF

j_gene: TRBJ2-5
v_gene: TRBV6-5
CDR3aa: ASSYVTGGQETQY